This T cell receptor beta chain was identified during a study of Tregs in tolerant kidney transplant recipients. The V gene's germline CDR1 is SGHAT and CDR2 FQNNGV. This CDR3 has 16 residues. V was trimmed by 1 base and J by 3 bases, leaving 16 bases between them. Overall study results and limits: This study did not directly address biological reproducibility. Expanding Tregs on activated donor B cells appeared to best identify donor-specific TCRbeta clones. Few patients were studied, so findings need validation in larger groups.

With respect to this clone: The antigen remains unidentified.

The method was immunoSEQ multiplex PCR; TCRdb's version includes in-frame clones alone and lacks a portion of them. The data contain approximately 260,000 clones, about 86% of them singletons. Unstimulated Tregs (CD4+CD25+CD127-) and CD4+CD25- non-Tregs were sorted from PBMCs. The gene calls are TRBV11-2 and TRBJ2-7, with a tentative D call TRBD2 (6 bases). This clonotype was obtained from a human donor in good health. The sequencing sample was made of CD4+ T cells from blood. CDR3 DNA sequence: TGTGCCAGCAGCTTAGTGGTTAGCGGAGGCTTCTACGAGCAGTACTTC. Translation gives CASSLVVSGGFYEQYF.